This T cell receptor (beta chain) was identified in a study of blood T cell repertoires in COVID-19. The authors' processing: Amplification of reference gene primers was used by the study to estimate nucleated cell counts. Produced via immunoSEQ multiplex PCR; TCRdb's table is partial and in-frame only. D and trimming come from the DNA, and the V and J calls and clone size come from that table. The sample lists some 190,000 clones; roughly 80% were seen once. Germline V gene sequence: CDR1 SGHNT, CDR2 YYREEE (reference sequence). The CDR3 length is 14 residues. V lost 0 bases to trimming and J lost 2 bases, with 8 bases between them.

Sequencing used peripheral blood. This receptor was obtained from a woman aged 45-60 years with acute or convalescent COVID-19. The chain uses TRBV5-4 and TRBJ1-2; D ambiguous. CDR3 DNA: TGTGCCAGCAGCTTGGATCGCAGGAACTATGGCTACACCTTC. Its protein product is CASSLDRRNYGYTF.